The 21 T cell receptor beta chains below were found in one sample sequenced in a study of shared clonotypes between healthy human individuals. The repertoire was sequenced with immunoSEQ multiplex PCR; TCRdb's copy has only in-frame clones and lacks some. The table lists millions of clones, 85% to 95% of them singletons, with 0.13% in the top ten. The sample consisted of naive CD4+ T cells sorted from blood. Subset meaning: CD45RA+ positively selected. Source of these receptors: a man aged 18 to 29 in good health.

The chain uses TRBV5-4 and TRBJ2-3, with TRBD2 matching 7 bases. Germline CDR1 is SGHNT and CDR2 is YYREEE (reference sequence). The CDR3 has 16 residues. V shed 0 bases, J shed 0 bases, and the junction held 4 bases outside the gene matches. CDR3 loop: CASSLVGRGSTDTQYF. CDR3 coding DNA: TGTGCCAGCAGCTTGGTGGGGCGGGGGAGCACAGATACGCAGTATTTT. Full variable domain (remainder filled in from reference TRBV5-4 and TRBJ2-3): ETGVTQSPTHLIKTRGQQVTLRCSSQSGHNTVSWYQQALGQGPQFIFQYYREEENGRGNFPPRFSGLQFPNYSSELNVNALELDDSALYLCASSLVGRGSTDTQYFGPGTRLTVL.

The chain employs TRBV28 and TRBJ1-6; no firm D call. Trimming left V 6 bases short and J 2 bases short, with 5 bases between. The germline gives CDR1 MDHEN, CDR2 SYDVKM. The CDR3 length is 13 residues. This chain's CDR3 is CASSPAYNSPLHF. The DNA for the CDR3 is TGTGCCAGCAGCCCGGCCTATAATTCACCCCTCCACTTT.

In this sample, this clone turned up once. J is TRBJ1-5 and V is TRBV6-5, with D tentatively TRBD1 (6 bases). Trimming left V 6 bases short and J 2 bases short, with 11 bases between. From germline, CDR1 is MNHEY and CDR2 SVGAGI. The CDR3 runs 14 residues. The CDR3 DNA reads TGTGCCAGCAGGGGGGCGGTAGGCAATCAGCCCCAGCATTTT. Its translation: CASRGAVGNQPQHF.

The CDR3 protein is CASTHSGSVDNEQFF. The DNA for the CDR3 is TGCGCCAGCACCCATAGCGGGAGCGTCGACAATGAGCAGTTCTTC. The chain has TRBV5-1 and TRBJ2-1; 9 bases fit TRBD2. The CDR3 has 15 amino acids. V shed 6 bases and J 5 bases; nucleotides not matched to a gene: 9. In germline, CDR1 is SGHRS, CDR2 YFSETQ.

Regarding this clone: Additional DNA sequences in this sample encode the identical CDR3. The chain combines TRBV5-1 with TRBJ2-1, with D possibly being TRBD2 (5 bases). Germline V CDR1 and CDR2: SGHRS, YFSETQ. V lost 4 bases and J lost 5, with 7 bases in between. The length of the CDR3 is 12 residues. Here the CDR3 reads CASSTGNNEQFF. In nucleotides, the CDR3 is TGCGCCAGCAGCACCGGGAACAATGAGCAGTTCTTC. Based on the CDR3 plus reference TRBV5-1 and TRBJ2-1, the full variable domain is KAGVTQTPRYLIKTRGQQVTLSCSPISGHRSVSWYQQTPGQGLQFLFEYFSETQRNKGNFPGRFSGRQFSNSRSEMNVSTLELGDSALYLCASSTGNNEQFFGPGTRLTVL.

The chain has TRBV6-6 and TRBJ1-6, with D possibly matching TRBD1 (6 bases). The CDR3 totals 15 residues. Trimming removed 5 bases from V and 5 bases from J, with 13 bases in between. CDR1 is MNHNY, CDR2 SVGAGI, per germline (reference sequence). This CDR3 is CASSPGTLNNSPLHF. The CDR3 nucleotides read TGTGCCAGCAGTCCCGGGACACTAAATAATTCACCCCTCCACTTT.

This rearrangement joins TRBV7-9 to TRBJ1-3, with 9 bases lining up with TRBD1. CDR3 length: 19 amino acids. CDR1 is SEHNR, CDR2 FQNEAQ, per germline (reference sequence). Unmatched junction bases numbered 13, after V lost 4 bases and J lost 0 bases. Written as DNA, the CDR3 is TGTGCCAGCAGCTGGGGGACAGGGATTATAGGAGCCTCTGGAAACACCATATATTTT. Amino acid sequence: CASSWGTGIIGASGNTIYF.

The rearrangement joins TRBV4-3 to TRBJ2-2; 9 bases fit TRBD2. The germline CDR1 and CDR2 sequences are LGHNA and YSLEER. V trimming: 1 base; J trimming: 4 bases; junction bases outside the gene matches: 7. The CDR3 totals 17 residues. CDR3 coding DNA: TGCGCCAGCAGCCAAGTTCCAGCGGGAGGCCCCACCGGGGAGCTGTTTTTT. This translates into CASSQVPAGGPTGELFF.

With regard to this clone: This may come from a read error, since a much larger clone is one base off. The CDR3 nucleotides are TGCGCCAGCAGCCGTGACAGGAGTGACACTGGAGCTTTCTTT. Protein product: CASSRDRSDTGAFF. The chain is built from TRBV5-1 and TRBJ1-1; D perhaps matches TRBD1 (6 bases). CDR3 length: 14 amino acids. Germline-derived CDR1 and CDR2 are SGHRS and YFSETQ. Full variable domain (missing parts from reference TRBV5-1 and TRBJ1-1): KAGVTQTPRYLIKTRGQQVTLSCSPISGHRSVSWYQQTPGQGLQFLFEYFSETQRNKGNFPGRFSGRQFSNSRSEMNVSTLELGDSALYLCASSRDRSDTGAFFGQGTRLTVV.

The chain uses TRBV29-1 and TRBJ2-5; D unresolved. The CDR3 contains 13 residues. Germline CDR1 is SQVTM and CDR2 is ANQGSEA. V was clipped by 3 bases and J by 1 base, with 9 bases between them. CDR3 region: CSVESRPQETQYF. For the CDR3, the DNA is TGCAGCGTTGAGTCTAGGCCCCAAGAGACCCAGTACTTC.

The chain joins TRBV5-4 to TRBJ2-1; TRBD1 aligns across 7 bases. With V trimmed by 4 bases and J by 4 bases, 11 bases remained unmatched. The CDR3 runs 16 residues. Germline V gene sequence: CDR1 SGHNT, CDR2 YYREEE (reference sequence). The CDR3 nucleotides read TGTGCCAGCAGCCCGTCTTTCGGGACAGATTACAATGAGCAGTTCTTC. Amino acid sequence: CASSPSFGTDYNEQFF. Together with reference TRBV5-4 and TRBJ2-1, the CDR3 gives the full variable domain: ETGVTQSPTHLIKTRGQQVTLRCSSQSGHNTVSWYQQALGQGPQFIFQYYREEENGRGNFPPRFSGLQFPNYSSELNVNALELDDSALYLCASSPSFGTDYNEQFFGPGTRLTVL.

The CDR3 DNA sequence: TGTGCCAGCAGTGAATTTGGGACTTCAAGCCGTGGCTACGAGCAGTACTTC. The encoded protein is CASSEFGTSSRGYEQYF. The V gene is TRBV2, the J gene TRBJ2-7; the D gene is possibly TRBD2 (6 bases). The CDR3 loop spans 17 amino acids. Germline CDR1 and CDR2: SNHLY and FYNNEI. Trimming removed 2 bases at V and 3 bases at J, with 20 bases between.

This clone was counted a single time. A much larger clone lies a single base off, so this may be a read error. This chain links TRBV4-3 with TRBJ1-1, with D uncertain. The CDR3 is 13 residues long. Germline loops: CDR1 LGHNA, CDR2 YSLEER. Trimming removed 0 bases at V and 4 bases at J, with 6 bases between. The CDR3 is CASSQDGCTEAFF. CDR3 sequence (DNA): TGCGCCAGCAGCCAAGACGGTTGCACTGAAGCTTTCTTT.

The chain carries TRBV5-6 and TRBJ2-7; the D is unclear. Per the germline V gene, CDR1 is SGHDT and CDR2 is YYEEEE. The V end was cut by 1 base, the J end by 0 bases, with 11 bases between. The CDR3 length is 15 residues. As DNA, the CDR3 is TGTGCCAGCAGCTTGAGGTCTACGGGCTCCTACGAGCAGTACTTC. It is translated as CASSLRSTGSYEQYF. Looking up the rest from reference TRBV5-6 and TRBJ2-7 gives the full variable domain: DAGVTQSPTHLIKTRGQQVTLRCSPKSGHDTVSWYQQALGQGPQFIFQYYEEEERQRGNFPDRFSGHQFPNYSSELNVNALLLGDSALYLCASSLRSTGSYEQYFGPGTRLTVT.

Note on this clone: The same CDR3 also results from other DNA sequences found in this sample. This sequence joins TRBV9 and TRBJ2-1; 9 bases match TRBD2. The CDR3 extends over 15 amino acids. V gave up 1 base and J gave up 4 bases; unmatched junction bases: 3. The germline gives CDR1 SGDLS, CDR2 YYNGEE. As DNA, the CDR3 is TGTGCCAGCAGCGTAAGCGGGGGGACTTACAATGAGCAGTTCTTC. As protein: CASSVSGGTYNEQFF.

The J gene is TRBJ2-2, the V gene TRBV4-3; possibly TRBD1 for D (7 bases). Trimming removed 0 bases at V and 1 base at J, with 18 bases between. Germline loops: CDR1 LGHNA, CDR2 YSLEER. The CDR3 extends over 19 amino acids. CDR3 sequence (DNA): TGCGCCAGCAGCCAAGAGCTTTGGAGGGGGCGACAGAACACCGGGGAGCTGTTTTTT. It translates to CASSQELWRGRQNTGELFF.

J is TRBJ2-6 and V is TRBV6-1, with unresolved D. The CDR3 has 15 residues. Germline CDR1 reads MNHNS; CDR2 reads SASEGT. V was cut by 4 bases and J by 0 bases, with 7 bases left in between. CDR3 amino acids: CASSGQHSGANVLTF. The CDR3 bases are TGTGCCAGCAGTGGTCAGCACTCTGGGGCCAACGTCCTGACTTTC.

This chain joins TRBV19 and TRBJ2-7, with D possibly being TRBD2 (5 bases). CDR1 and CDR2 (germline): LNHDA, SQIVND (reference sequence). Trimming left V 5 bases short and J 9 bases short, with 23 bases between. The CDR3 length is 15 residues. CDR3 in amino acids: CASSPPARRPEGQYF. In DNA form, the CDR3 reads TGTGCCAGTAGTCCCCCCGCCAGGAGGCCCGAGGGGCAGTACTTC.

With regard to this clone: A read error may explain this, as a much larger clone is one base away. Within the sample, other DNA sequences also encode this same CDR3. This CDR3 reads CASSLGGQGAYEQYF. CDR3 bases: TGTGCCAGCAGCTTGGGGGGACAGGGGGCCTACGAGCAGTACTTC. The rearrangement links TRBV5-4 to TRBJ2-7; 11 positions agree with TRBD1. This CDR3 spans 15 amino acids. CDR1 and CDR2 from the germline V gene are SGHNT and YYREEE (reference sequence). Trimming took 0 bases from V and 2 from J; bases not matched to a gene: 1.

The chain recombines TRBV10-3 with TRBJ2-3; maybe TRBD2 (6 bases). V lost 4 bases to trimming and J lost 1 base, with 12 bases between them. The CDR3 runs 15 residues. From germline, CDR1 is ENHRY and CDR2 SYGVKD. CDR3 region: CAISVVRGRTDTQYF. DNA for the CDR3: TGTGCCATCAGTGTGGTGCGGGGCCGCACAGATACGCAGTATTTT.

V usage is TRBV7-2 and J usage is TRBJ1-2; 9 bases are a match to TRBD1. CDR1 is SGHTA and CDR2 is FQGNSA in the germline V gene. V trimming: 1 base; J trimming: 1 base; junction bases outside the gene matches: 7. The CDR3 totals 17 residues. CDR3 in amino acids: CASSLGTGGHSNYGYTF. The CDR3 coding sequence is TGTGCCAGCAGCTTAGGAACAGGGGGCCATAGTAACTATGGCTACACCTTC.